The 7 T cell receptor beta chains presented below share a single source sample, sequenced in a study of T cell responses to AZD1222 COVID-19 vaccine. Method: immunoSEQ multiplex PCR; TCRdb's copy keeps in-frame clones and lacks some. The repertoire holds 90,000 to 130,000 clones, with about 95% as singletons. The sequencing used peripheral blood, collected 28 days after the second AZD1222 dose. The receptors were gathered from an adult who received the AZD1222 COVID-19 vaccine.

This clone was found a few times. This chain uses TRBV4-2 with TRBJ1-5; D is uncertain. Germline loops: CDR1 LGHNA, CDR2 YNFKEQ. The CDR3 contains 13 residues. Trimming removed 0 bases at V and 7 bases at J, with 7 bases between. The CDR3 loop is CASSQDIFQPQHF. The DNA of the CDR3 is TGTGCCAGCAGCCAAGATATTTTCCAGCCCCAGCATTTT.

The chain couples TRBV5-1 to TRBJ2-7; D remains unclear. Trimming removed 1 base from V and 2 bases from J, with 10 bases in between. Germline loops: CDR1 SGHRS, CDR2 YFSETQ. The CDR3 sequence is 14 residues long. The CDR3 DNA reads TGCGCCAGCAGCTTGCGAGGTTTTCCCTACGAGCAGTACTTC. It yields the protein CASSLRGFPYEQYF.

This chain uses TRBV27 with TRBJ2-2; D is possibly TRBD2 (6 bases). CDR1 is MNHEY, CDR2 SMNVEV, per germline (reference sequence). Trimming cost V 9 bases and J 4 bases, with 15 bases left between them. CDR3 length equals 14 residues. The CDR3 here is CASLRGRGTGELFF. DNA for the CDR3: TGTGCCAGTTTGCGGGGAAGGGGCACCGGGGAGCTGTTTTTT.

The chain uses TRBV6-5 and TRBJ1-2; TRBD1 matches 9 bases. The trim removed 2 bases at V and 6 bases at J, leaving 4 bases unmatched. CDR1 is MNHEY, CDR2 SVGAGI, per germline. The CDR3 totals 14 residues. The CDR3 reads CASSYPDRGNGYTF. Written as DNA, the CDR3 is TGTGCCAGCAGTTACCCGGACAGGGGCAATGGCTACACCTTC.

The chain has TRBV19 and TRBJ1-4; D is unresolved. This CDR3 has 13 amino acids. Trimming took off 3 bases at V and 7 bases at J, with 9 bases between the two ends. Germline CDR1 LNHDA, CDR2 SQIVND (reference sequence). DNA of the CDR3: TGTGCCAGTAGTATTCCGCTAGTTGAAAAACTGTTTTTT. Amino acids: CASSIPLVEKLFF.

V gene TRBV27 combines with J gene TRBJ1-5; no reliable D call. Germline CDR1 and CDR2: MNHEY and SMNVEV (reference sequence). CDR3 size: 13 residues. Trimming pared 6 bases from V and 5 bases from J, leaving 11 bases between. The CDR3 nucleotides read TGTGCCAGCAGGAACTTTGGCGATCAGCCCCAGCATTTT. It translates to CASRNFGDQPQHF.

The chain couples TRBV27 to TRBJ2-1; 12 bases agree with TRBD2. The CDR3 length is 15 residues. V lost 6 bases to trimming and J lost 4 bases; unmatched junction nucleotides: 4. Germline CDR1 is MNHEY and CDR2 is SMNVEV (reference sequence). CDR3 in DNA: TGTGCCAGCAGCCCCGGACTAGCGGGATACAATGAGCAGTTCTTC. Residues: CASSPGLAGYNEQFF.